A single sample is the source of the 26 T cell receptor beta chains below, sequenced in a study of T cells in Graves' hyperthyroidism and ophthalmopathy. Amplification of TCR beta CDR3 regions was performed using RNA transcripts as template. During a first-round RT-PCR of the TCR CDR3, the HTBI primer set was used. TCRdb re-called the multiplex PCR reads through MiXCR, storing one row per CDR3 protein. The data contain about 300,000 distinct CDR3 sequences, roughly 18% of them seen just once; the ten biggest clones take up under 45%. The specimen sequenced was blood. The receptors derive from a man between 50 and 59 years old with Graves' ophthalmopathy.

This clonotype has just a few counts. DNA of the CDR3: TGTGCCAGCAGTTTACCGACGCGCGGGGCCAACGTCCTGACTTTC. Encoded protein: CASSLPTRGANVLTF. V and J are TRBV28 and TRBJ2-6; no firm D call. Germline CDR1 is MDHEN and CDR2 is SYDVKM. Trimming took 2 bases from V and 4 from J, leaving 9 bases between them. The CDR3 runs 15 residues.

This clonotype was seen many times. The rearrangement joins TRBV28 to TRBJ2-5, with D possibly called TRBD1 or TRBD2 (6 bases each). The V end was cut by 5 bases, the J end by 7 bases, with 20 bases between. The CDR3 spans 15 residues. Germline CDR1 is MDHEN and CDR2 is SYDVKM. The CDR3 protein is CASSPTGAVIGTQYF. The CDR3 DNA is TGTGCCAGCAGTCCCACGGGGGCTGTGATCGGGACCCAGTACTTC.

The rearrangement uses TRBV6-1 and TRBJ2-7; 8 nucleotides agree with TRBD2. J was trimmed by 3 bases and V by 4 bases; bases with no gene match: 5. The CDR3 sequence is 14 residues long. Germline V gene lookup returns CDR1 MNHNS and CDR2 SASEGT. The CDR3 sequence: CASSGAGAGYEQYF. The CDR3 DNA sequence: TGTGCCAGCAGTGGAGCGGGAGCGGGCTACGAGCAGTACTTC.

This clonotype has a count of ten or more. The chain employs TRBV2 and TRBJ2-7; 8 bases match TRBD1. There are 13 residues in the CDR3. CDR1 SNHLY and CDR2 FYNNEI come from the germline V gene. With 6 bases clipped from V and 1 base from J, the junction kept 2 bases outside the gene matches. The CDR3 spells CASRGQGSYEQYF. Written as DNA, the CDR3 is TGTGCCAGCAGAGGACAGGGATCCTACGAGCAGTACTTC.

The chain carries TRBV6-1 and TRBJ1-2; 7 bases are shared with TRBD1. V lost 8 bases, J lost 8 bases, and 11 bases stayed unmatched. This CDR3 has 13 residues. Germline lookup yields CDR1 MNHNS and CDR2 SASEGT. The CDR3 reads CASLGGTVEGYTF. CDR3 DNA: TGTGCCAGCCTCGGGGGGACAGTGGAAGGCTACACCTTC.

The chain carries TRBV6-1 and TRBJ2-7, with D perhaps being TRBD1 or TRBD2 (5 bases each). The CDR3 totals 14 residues. V lost 7 bases to trimming and J lost 2 bases, with 15 bases between them. Germline assignment: CDR1 MNHNS and CDR2 SASEGT. CDR3 bases: TGTGCCAGCAACCCCCGGGACGGAGCCTACGAGCAGTACTTC. Its translation: CASNPRDGAYEQYF.

This clonotype was seen at least ten times. This sequence joins TRBV11-2 and TRBJ2-1, with D tentatively TRBD2 (7 bases). Between the trimmed V and J ends, which lost 7 bases and 7 bases, there was a span of 14 bases. CDR1 is SGHAT, CDR2 FQNNGV, per germline. The CDR3 length is 13 residues. The CDR3 coding sequence is TGTGCCAGCAATTTAGGGGGAGGGAATGAGCAGTTCTTC. It is translated as CASNLGGGNEQFF.

The CDR3 DNA follows: TGTGCCAGCAGTGAATTACCGGTAGCGGGAGTTGCAGATACGCAGTATTTT. This encodes CASSELPVAGVADTQYF. The chain employs TRBV6-1 and TRBJ2-3; 9 nucleotides line up with TRBD2. Trimming at V came to 2 bases and at J to 4 bases, leaving 10 bases not matched to a gene. The CDR3 has 17 residues. Germline V gene lookup returns CDR1 MNHNS and CDR2 SASEGT.

This clonotype was found a few times. The V and J genes are TRBV4-1 and TRBJ1-2; maybe TRBD1 (5 bases). The CDR3 totals 16 residues. Looked up from germline, CDR1 is MGHRA and CDR2 is YSYEKL. Trimming cost V 1 base and J 0 bases, with 12 bases left between them. The DNA for the CDR3 is TGCGCCAGCAGCCAAGGAAGGACACCCGCTAACTATGGCTACACCTTC. Protein sequence: CASSQGRTPANYGYTF.

This clonotype occurred a few times. J is TRBJ2-1 and V is TRBV4-2, with 13 bases fitting TRBD2. The CDR3 consists of 16 residues. In germline, CDR1 is LGHNA, CDR2 YNFKEQ. The trim removed 3 bases at V and 12 bases at J, leaving 11 bases unmatched. The CDR3 is CASSQDGTSGTSTQFF. The CDR3 nucleotides read TGTGCCAGCAGCCAGGACGGGACTAGCGGGACCTCTACGCAGTTCTTC.

This clonotype was seen ten or more times. The V call is TRBV12-3 or TRBV12-4, the J call TRBJ2-5; no firm D call. Trimming shortened V by 1 base and J by 1 base, and 7 bases separated the two germline ends. The CDR3 extends over 14 amino acids. The CDR3 reads CASSLGPLQETQYF. The CDR3 DNA is TGTGCCAGCAGTTTAGGGCCACTCCAAGAGACCCAGTACTTC.

This clonotype appeared many times. J is TRBJ1-1 and V is TRBV7-9, with TRBD1 as a possible D gene (6 bases). V dropped 4 bases and J dropped 6 bases, with 15 bases sitting between them. The CDR3 runs to 14 residues. The germline CDR1 and CDR2 sequences are SEHNR and FQNEAQ (reference sequence). CDR3 amino acids: CASSYGTRGSEAFF. Written as DNA, the CDR3 is TGTGCCAGCAGCTACGGGACAAGGGGATCTGAAGCTTTCTTT. The full variable domain, completed using reference TRBV7-9 and TRBJ1-1, is DTGVSQNPRHKITKRGQNVTFRCDPISEHNRLYWYRQTLGQGPEFLTYFQNEAQLEKSRLLSDRFSAERPKGSFSTLEIQRTEQGDSAMYLCASSYGTRGSEAFFGQGTRLTVV.

At least ten counts were recorded for this clonotype. As DNA, the CDR3 is TGTGCCAGCAGCTTAGAGGCGTATACGCAGTATTTT. Translated: CASSLEAYTQYF. The chain recombines TRBV11-2 with TRBJ2-3, with D unclear. From germline, CDR1 is SGHAT and CDR2 FQNNGV. This CDR3 contains 12 residues. Between the trimmed V and J ends, which lost 0 bases and 7 bases, there was a span of 5 bases.

A single count supports this clonotype. A read error is possible here, since a much larger clone lies one base away. J is TRBJ2-7 and V is TRBV28, with D unclear. The DNA end is more similar to TRBJ2-1, so the J call may be wrong. Germline-derived CDR1 and CDR2 are MDHEN and SYDVKM. CDR3 length equals 12 residues. The CDR3 loop is CASSSGHYEQFF. Here the CDR3 DNA reads TGTGCCAGCAGTTCCGGTCACTACGAGCAGTTCTTC.

In its sample, this clonotype was seen many times. The genes are TRBV20-1 and TRBJ2-7; either TRBD1 or TRBD2 may fit D (5 bases each). Germline CDR1 DFQATT, CDR2 SNEGSKA (reference sequence). The CDR3 has 12 amino acids. Trimming left V 6 bases short and J 9 bases short, with 18 bases between. The CDR3 reads CSAGTSIRGQYF. In nucleotides, the CDR3 is TGCAGTGCCGGGACCAGCATACGAGGGCAGTACTTC.

The V and J genes are TRBV12-3 or TRBV12-4 and TRBJ2-2; 7 bases are a match to TRBD1. This CDR3 has 15 residues. Germline trimming cut 5 bases from V and 6 bases from J; bases unmatched to any gene: 9. The CDR3: CASSRQGPPAGELFF. CDR3 sequence (DNA): TGTGCCAGCAGTAGACAGGGACCCCCAGCCGGGGAGCTGTTTTTT.

The chain carries TRBV19 and TRBJ1-5, with 7 bases matching TRBD1. V was pared by 7 bases and J by 0 bases, with 12 bases of the junction left unmatched. Germline loops: CDR1 LNHDA, CDR2 SQIVND (reference sequence). The CDR3 contains 17 residues. The CDR3 DNA sequence: TGTGCCAGTACCCATAGCGGGACAGTTGGTAGCAATCAGCCCCAGCATTTT. It is translated as CASTHSGTVGSNQPQHF. Complete variable domain (other parts from reference TRBV19 and TRBJ1-5): DGGITQSPKYLFRKEGQNVTLSCEQNLNHDAMYWYRQDPGQGLRLIYYSQIVNDFQKGDIAEGYSVSREKKESFPLTVTSAQKNPTAFYLCASTHSGTVGSNQPQHFGDGTRLSIL.

There are many counts of this clonotype. The V call is TRBV20-1, the J call TRBJ2-1; 12 bases agree with TRBD2. In germline, CDR1 is DFQATT, CDR2 SNEGSKA (reference sequence). Losses at the gene ends were 3 bases for V and 1 base for J; bases not matched to a gene: 1. The CDR3 is 15 amino acids. The CDR3 protein is CSARGTSGSYNEQFF. The CDR3 DNA reads as TGCAGTGCTAGGGGGACTAGCGGGTCCTACAATGAGCAGTTCTTC.

This clonotype appeared a few times. This chain joins TRBV28 and TRBJ1-5; D not certain. Germline-derived CDR1 and CDR2 are MDHEN and SYDVKM. The CDR3 is 15 amino acids. V was cut by 5 bases and J by 6 bases, with 17 bases left in between. The CDR3 loop reads CASSPHIGYGQPQHF. As DNA, the CDR3 is TGTGCCAGCAGTCCACACATCGGTTACGGTCAGCCCCAGCATTTT.

This clonotype was seen at least ten times. This chain joins TRBV3-1 and TRBJ2-6; no definite D call. Trimming took 0 bases from V and 0 from J, leaving 0 bases between them. This CDR3 contains 14 residues. CDR1 and CDR2 (germline): LGHDT, YNNKEL (reference sequence). The CDR3 DNA reads TGTGCCAGCAGCCAAGACTCTGGGGCCAACGTCCTGACTTTC. Translating gives CASSQDSGANVLTF.

V usage is TRBV7-2 and J usage is TRBJ2-1, with 7 bases fitting TRBD2. Looked up from germline, CDR1 is SGHTA and CDR2 is FQGNSA. This CDR3 comprises 13 residues. Unmatched junction bases numbered 4, after V lost 5 bases and J lost 6 bases. The CDR3 loop is CASSTSSGNEQFF. The CDR3 DNA follows: TGTGCCAGCAGCACCTCTAGCGGCAATGAGCAGTTCTTC.

This clonotype appeared a few times. An end of the junction does not agree with germline; a read error may underlie this. The chain combines TRBV7-2 with TRBJ2-3; the D gene is possibly TRBD2 (5 bases). The CDR3 contains 14 residues. The germline V gene has CDR1 SGHTA and CDR2 FQGNSA. Here the CDR3 reads CASSLDAGTDTQCF. The DNA of the CDR3 is TGTGCCAGCAGCTTAGACGCGGGCACGGATACGCAGTGTTTT.

This sequence joins TRBV11-2 and TRBJ2-1; 14 positions match TRBD2. Germline V lookup: CDR1 SGHAT, CDR2 FQNNGV. This CDR3 has 18 residues. V gave up 5 bases and J gave up 0 bases; unmatched junction bases: 6. Here the CDR3 DNA reads TGTGCCAGCAGCATAAGACTAGCGGGAGGGATCTCCTACAATGAGCAGTTCTTC. Translating gives CASSIRLAGGISYNEQFF.

V and J are TRBV27 and TRBJ2-7, with TRBD1 matching over 10 bases. This CDR3 region has 16 residues. With V trimmed by 4 bases and J by 2 bases, 8 bases remained unmatched. CDR1 and CDR2 from the germline V gene are MNHEY and SMNVEV (reference sequence). The CDR3 here is CASSSLPGTGAYEQYF. The CDR3 DNA sequence: TGTGCCAGCAGTTCTCTTCCCGGGACAGGGGCCTACGAGCAGTACTTC.

This clonotype was recorded at least ten times. V and J are TRBV20-1 and TRBJ2-7; 7 bases fit TRBD1. The V gene's germline CDR1 is DFQATT and CDR2 SNEGSKA (reference sequence). J gave up 5 bases and V 1 base, and 5 bases lay outside the gene matches. The CDR3 contains 13 residues. This CDR3 is CSARGGGNNEQYF. The CDR3 nucleotides are TGCAGTGCTAGAGGAGGGGGCAATAACGAGCAGTACTTC.

This clonotype was seen a handful of times. The rearrangement links TRBV7-9 to TRBJ1-2; D is unclear. The germline V and J ends were trimmed by 5 bases and 7 bases, with 23 bases remaining between them. Germline lookup yields CDR1 SEHNR and CDR2 FQNEAQ (reference sequence). This CDR3 is built from 16 residues. The CDR3 here is CASSPPNSRLVSGYTF. In DNA form, the CDR3 reads TGTGCCAGCAGCCCGCCTAATTCGCGATTGGTCTCTGGCTACACCTTC. Complete variable domain (other parts from reference TRBV7-9 and TRBJ1-2): DTGVSQNPRHKITKRGQNVTFRCDPISEHNRLYWYRQTLGQGPEFLTYFQNEAQLEKSRLLSDRFSAERPKGSFSTLEIQRTEQGDSAMYLCASSPPNSRLVSGYTFGSGTRLTVV.